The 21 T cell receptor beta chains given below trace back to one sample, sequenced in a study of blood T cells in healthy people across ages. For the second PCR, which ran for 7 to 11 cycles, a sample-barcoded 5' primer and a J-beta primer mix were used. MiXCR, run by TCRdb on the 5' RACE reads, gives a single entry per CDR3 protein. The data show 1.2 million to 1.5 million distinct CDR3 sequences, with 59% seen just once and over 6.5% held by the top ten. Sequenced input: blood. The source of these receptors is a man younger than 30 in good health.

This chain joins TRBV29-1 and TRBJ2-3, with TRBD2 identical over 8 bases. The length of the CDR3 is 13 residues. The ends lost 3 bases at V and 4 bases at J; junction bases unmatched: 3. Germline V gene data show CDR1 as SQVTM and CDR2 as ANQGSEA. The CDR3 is CSVDPGGADTQYF. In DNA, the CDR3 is TGCAGCGTTGACCCGGGGGGGGCAGATACGCAGTATTTT.

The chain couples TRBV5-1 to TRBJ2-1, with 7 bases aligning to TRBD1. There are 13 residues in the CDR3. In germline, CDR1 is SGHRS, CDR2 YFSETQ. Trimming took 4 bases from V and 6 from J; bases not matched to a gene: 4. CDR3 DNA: TGCGCCAGCAGCGGGACAGCGACCAATGAGCAGTTCTTC. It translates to CASSGTATNEQFF. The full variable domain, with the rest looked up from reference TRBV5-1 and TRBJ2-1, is KAGVTQTPRYLIKTRGQQVTLSCSPISGHRSVSWYQQTPGQGLQFLFEYFSETQRNKGNFPGRFSGRQFSNSRSEMNVSTLELGDSALYLCASSGTATNEQFFGPGTRLTVL.

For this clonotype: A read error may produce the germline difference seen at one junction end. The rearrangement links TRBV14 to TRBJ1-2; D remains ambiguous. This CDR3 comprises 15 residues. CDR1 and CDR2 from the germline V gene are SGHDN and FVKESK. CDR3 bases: TGTGCCAGCCGCCAAGGAATACTCAGGACCGAGAGCTACACCTTC. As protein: CASRQGILRTESYTF.

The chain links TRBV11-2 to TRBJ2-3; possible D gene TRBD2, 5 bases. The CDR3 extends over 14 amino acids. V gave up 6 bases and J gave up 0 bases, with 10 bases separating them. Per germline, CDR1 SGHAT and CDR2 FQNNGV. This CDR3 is CASSTSRSTDTQYF. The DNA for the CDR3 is TGTGCCAGCAGTACTAGTCGTAGCACAGATACGCAGTATTTT.

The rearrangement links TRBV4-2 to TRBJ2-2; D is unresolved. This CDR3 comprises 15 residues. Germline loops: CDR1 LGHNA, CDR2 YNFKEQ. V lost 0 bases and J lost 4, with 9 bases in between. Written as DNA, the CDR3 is TGTGCCAGCAGCCAAGAATGGGCGTCCACCGGGGAGCTGTTTTTT. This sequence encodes CASSQEWASTGELFF.

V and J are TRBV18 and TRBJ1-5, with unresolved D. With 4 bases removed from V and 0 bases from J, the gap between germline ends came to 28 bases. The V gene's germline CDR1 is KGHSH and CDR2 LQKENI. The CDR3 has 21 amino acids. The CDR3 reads CASSLSHWRSWVSYSNQPQHF. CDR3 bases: TGTGCCAGCTCACTTAGTCATTGGCGTTCGTGGGTTTCGTATAGCAATCAGCCCCAGCATTTT.

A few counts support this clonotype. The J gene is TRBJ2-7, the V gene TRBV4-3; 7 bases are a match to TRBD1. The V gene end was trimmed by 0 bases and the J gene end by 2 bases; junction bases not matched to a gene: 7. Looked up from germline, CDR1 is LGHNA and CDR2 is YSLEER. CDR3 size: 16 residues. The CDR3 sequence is CASSQERDGTAYEQYF. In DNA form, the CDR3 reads TGCGCCAGCAGCCAAGAGAGGGACGGGACAGCCTACGAGCAGTACTTC.

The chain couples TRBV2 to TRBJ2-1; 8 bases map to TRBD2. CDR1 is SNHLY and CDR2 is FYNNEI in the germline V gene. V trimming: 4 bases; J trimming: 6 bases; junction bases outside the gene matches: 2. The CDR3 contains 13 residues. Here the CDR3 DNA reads TGTGCCAGCAGTGGTCGGGGGGGCAATGAGCAGTTCTTC. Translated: CASSGRGGNEQFF.

The chain's CDR3 is CASRPTSGGYYEQYF. CDR3 bases: TGCGCCAGCAGGCCGACTAGCGGGGGTTACTACGAGCAGTACTTC. This sequence joins TRBV5-1 and TRBJ2-7, with 12 bases identical to TRBD2. The CDR3 extends over 15 amino acids. The germline gives CDR1 SGHRS, CDR2 YFSETQ. Germline trimming cut 5 bases from V and 3 bases from J; bases unmatched to any gene: 6.

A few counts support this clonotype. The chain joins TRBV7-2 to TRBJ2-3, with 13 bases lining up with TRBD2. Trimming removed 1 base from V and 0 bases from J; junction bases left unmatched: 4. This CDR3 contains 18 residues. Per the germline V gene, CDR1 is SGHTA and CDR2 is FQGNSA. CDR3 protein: CASSLVGTSGASTDTQYF. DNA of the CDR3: TGTGCCAGCAGCTTAGTGGGGACTAGCGGGGCTAGCACAGATACGCAGTATTTT. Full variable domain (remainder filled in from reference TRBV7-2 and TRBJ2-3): GAGVSQSPSNKVTEKGKDVELRCDPISGHTALYWYRQSLGQGLEFLIYFQGNSAPDKSGLPSDRFSAERTGGSVSTLTIQRTQQEDSAVYLCASSLVGTSGASTDTQYFGPGTRLTVL.

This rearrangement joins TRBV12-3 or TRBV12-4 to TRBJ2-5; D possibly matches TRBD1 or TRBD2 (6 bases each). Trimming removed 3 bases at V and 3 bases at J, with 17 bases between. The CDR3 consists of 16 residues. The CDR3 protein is CASSFAAGQRKETQYF. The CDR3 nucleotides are TGTGCCAGCAGTTTCGCTGCGGGACAAAGAAAAGAGACCCAGTACTTC.

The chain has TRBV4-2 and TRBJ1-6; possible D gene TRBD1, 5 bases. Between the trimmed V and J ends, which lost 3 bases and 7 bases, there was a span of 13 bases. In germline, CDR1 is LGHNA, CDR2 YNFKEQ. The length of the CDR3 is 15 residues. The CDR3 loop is CASSQSGDENSPLHF. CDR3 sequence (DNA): TGTGCCAGCAGCCAGTCCGGGGACGAAAATTCACCCCTCCACTTT.

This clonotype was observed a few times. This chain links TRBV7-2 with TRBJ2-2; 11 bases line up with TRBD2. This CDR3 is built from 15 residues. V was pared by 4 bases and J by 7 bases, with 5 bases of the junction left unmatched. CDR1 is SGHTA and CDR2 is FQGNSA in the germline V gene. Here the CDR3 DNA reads TGTGCCAGCAGCTGGAGGGGACTAGCGGTCGGGGAGCTGTTTTTT. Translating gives CASSWRGLAVGELFF.

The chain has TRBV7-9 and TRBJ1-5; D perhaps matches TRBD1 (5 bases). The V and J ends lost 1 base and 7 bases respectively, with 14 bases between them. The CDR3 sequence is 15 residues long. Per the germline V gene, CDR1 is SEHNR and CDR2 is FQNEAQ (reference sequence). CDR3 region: CASSLEGEGPQPQHF. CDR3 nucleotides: TGTGCCAGCAGCTTAGAAGGGGAGGGGCCCCAGCCCCAGCATTTT.

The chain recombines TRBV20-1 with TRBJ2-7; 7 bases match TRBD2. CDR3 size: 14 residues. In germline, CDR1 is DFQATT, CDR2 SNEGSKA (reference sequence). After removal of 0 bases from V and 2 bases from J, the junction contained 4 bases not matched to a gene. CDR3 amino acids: CSARDPLAAYEQYF. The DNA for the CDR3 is TGCAGTGCTAGAGATCCTCTAGCGGCCTACGAGCAGTACTTC.

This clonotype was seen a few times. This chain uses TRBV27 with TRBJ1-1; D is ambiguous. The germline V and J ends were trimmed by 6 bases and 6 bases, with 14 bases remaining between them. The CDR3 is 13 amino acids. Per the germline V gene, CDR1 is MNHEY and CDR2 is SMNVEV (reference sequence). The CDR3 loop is CASRLREGAEAFF. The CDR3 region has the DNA TGTGCCAGCAGGTTGCGGGAGGGCGCTGAAGCTTTCTTT.

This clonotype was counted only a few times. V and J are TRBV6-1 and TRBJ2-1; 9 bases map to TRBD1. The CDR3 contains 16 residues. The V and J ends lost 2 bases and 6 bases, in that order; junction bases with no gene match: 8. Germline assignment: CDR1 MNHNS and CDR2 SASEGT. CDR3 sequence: CASSELGQGTANEQFF. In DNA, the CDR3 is TGTGCCAGCAGTGAACTCGGACAGGGGACCGCCAATGAGCAGTTCTTC.

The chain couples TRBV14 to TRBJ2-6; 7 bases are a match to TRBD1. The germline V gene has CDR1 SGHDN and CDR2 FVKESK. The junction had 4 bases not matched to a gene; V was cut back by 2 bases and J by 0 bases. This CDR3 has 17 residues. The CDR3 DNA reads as TGTGCCAGCAGCCAACGAGGGACAGTCTCTGGGGCCAACGTCCTGACTTTC. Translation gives CASSQRGTVSGANVLTF.

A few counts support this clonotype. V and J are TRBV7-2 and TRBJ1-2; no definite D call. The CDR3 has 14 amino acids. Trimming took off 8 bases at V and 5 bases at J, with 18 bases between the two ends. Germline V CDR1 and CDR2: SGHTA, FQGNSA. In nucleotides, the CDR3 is TGTGCCAGCGGGATGTACGGACCCCGGTATGGCTACACCTTC. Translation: CASGMYGPRYGYTF.

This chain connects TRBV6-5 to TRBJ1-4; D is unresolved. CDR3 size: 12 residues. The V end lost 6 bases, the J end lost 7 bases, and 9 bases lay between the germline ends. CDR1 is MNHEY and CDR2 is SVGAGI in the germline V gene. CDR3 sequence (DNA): TGTGCCAGCAGGGCCCCTGGTGAAAAACTGTTTTTT. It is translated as CASRAPGEKLFF.

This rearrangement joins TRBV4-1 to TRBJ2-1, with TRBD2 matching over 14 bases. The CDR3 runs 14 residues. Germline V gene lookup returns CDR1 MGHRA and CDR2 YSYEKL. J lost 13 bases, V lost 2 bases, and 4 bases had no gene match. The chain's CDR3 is CASSQPGTSGSQFF. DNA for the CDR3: TGCGCCAGCAGCCAACCCGGGACTAGCGGGAGTCAGTTCTTC.